The rows below give T cell receptor beta chains drawn from one sample of a study of prognosis after radiotherapy for stage I lung cancer. One entry per CDR3 protein results from TCRdb running MiXCR on the multiplex PCR reads. This table has roughly 11,000 distinct CDR3 sequences, approximately 50% appearing once. The sample here was PBMCs, taken before or after stereotactic body radiation therapy (not recorded which). The source of these receptors is a donor at least 50 years old with non-small cell lung cancer. Both conserved end residues are part of each CDR3. D genes are given only for firm matches. Clone sizes are given selectively: once, few, many, or a class where the clone is expanded.

size	J	V	D	CDR3	DNA
many	TRBJ1-1	TRBV29-1	NA	CSSNRDAEAFF	TGCAGCTCAAACAGGGATGCTGAAGCTTTCTTT
NA	TRBJ2-1	TRBV7-8	TRBD2	CASCTSGGALNEQFF	TGTGCCAGCTGCACTAGCGGGGGGGCCTTGAATGAGCAGTTCTTC
medium-sized	TRBJ2-3	TRBV7-2	NA	CASSRAVLRMSTDTQYF	TGTGCCAGCAGCAGAGCGGTGCTACGGATGAGCACAGATACGCAGTATTTT
NA	TRBJ2-2	TRBV2	TRBD2	CASSPNKREANTGELFF	TGTGCCAGCAGTCCCAATAAGCGGGAGGCGAACACCGGGGAGCTGTTTTTT
NA	TRBJ1-3	TRBV5-1	TRBD1	CASSRTGSSGNTIYF	TGCGCCAGCAGTAGGACAGGGAGCTCTGGAAACACCATATATTTT
NA	TRBJ2-7	TRBV2	NA	CASSGGWSYEQYF	TGTGCCAGCAGTGGAGGTTGGTCCTACGAGCAGTACTTC
NA	TRBJ2-2	TRBV7-2	NA	CASSSLRGGPGGELFF	TGTGCCAGCAGCTCCCTCAGGGGCGGCCCCGGTGGGGAGCTGTTTTTT
few	TRBJ2-5	TRBV28	NA	CARSRLESSQETKYF	TGTGCCAGAAGTAGACTCGAGAGTAGCCAAGAGACCAAGTACTTC
NA	TRBJ1-6	TRBV19	NA	CASHHQPNSPLQF	TGTGCCAGCCATCACCAGCCTAATTCACCCCTCCAATTT
NA	TRBJ2-7	TRBV12-3/TRBV12-4	TRBD2	CASSTTSGKAYEQYF	TGTGCCAGCAGCACTACTAGCGGAAAAGCCTACGAGCAGTACTTC
NA	TRBJ2-7	TRBV2	NA	CASSGGWAYEQYF	TGTGCCAGCAGTGGAGGTTGGGCCTACGAGCAGTACTTC
NA	TRBJ1-2	TRBV9	NA	CASSSSAVPDYGYTF	TGTGCCAGCAGCTCCTCTGCCGTCCCAGACTATGGCTACACCTTC
NA	TRBJ2-5	TRBV7-3	TRBD2	CASSDPGLAGVATQYF	TGTGCCAGCAGCGACCCGGGACTAGCGGGAGTCGCGACCCAGTACTTC
medium-sized	TRBJ2-2	TRBV4-2	NA	CASARLQATPGELFF	TGTGCCAGCGCCCGCCTGCAAGCGACTCCCGGGGAGCTGTTTTTT
medium-sized	TRBJ2-3	TRBV7-6	NA	CASSLRPDTQYF	TGTGCCAGCAGCTTAAGGCCAGATACGCAGTATTTT
NA	TRBJ2-2	TRBV7-3	NA	CASSPFTSVGGLNTGELFF	TGTGCCAGCAGCCCCTTCACGAGTGTCGGAGGCCTGAACACCGGGGAGCTGTTTTTT
large	TRBJ1-6	TRBV28	NA	CASNPALGGRNSPLHF	TGTGCCAGCAACCCCGCCCTCGGGGGCAGAAATTCACCCCTCCACTTT
once	TRBJ2-2	TRBV11-1	TRBD1	CASSHRGRTGELFF	TGTGCCAGCAGCCACAGGGGACGAACCGGGGAGCTGTTTTTT
medium-sized	TRBJ2-2	TRBV5-1	NA	CASSLAQTAGELFF	TGCGCCAGCAGCCTCGCACAAACGGCCGGGGAGCTGTTTTTT
NA	TRBJ2-3	TRBV19	TRBD1	CASSILQGATDTQYF	TGTGCCAGTAGTATACTACAGGGGGCAACAGATACGCAGTATTTT
once	TRBJ1-1	TRBV6-5	NA	CAISYRQKGTEACF	TGTGCCATCAGTTACCGGCAAAAGGGTACTGAAGCTTGCTTT
NA	TRBJ2-2	TRBV7-6	NA	CVTILGGEVTGELFF	TGTGTCACCATCTTAGGCGGGGAGGTTACCGGGGAGCTGTTTTTT
many	TRBJ2-2	TRBV7-2	NA	CASRGFQGPQGCANTGELFF	TGTGCCAGCAGAGGATTCCAGGGTCCCCAGGGCTGTGCGAACACCGGGGAGCTGTTTTTT
few	TRBJ1-5	TRBV19	NA	CAISIGTGDPQHF	TGTGCCATTAGTATTGGGACCGGTGATCCCCAGCATTTT
many	TRBJ1-1	TRBV5-4	TRBD1	CASSLEGTGIAFF	TGTGCCAGCAGCTTGGAGGGGACAGGGATAGCTTTCTTT
NA	TRBJ1-2	TRBV7-9	NA	CASSPDGYYGYTF	TGTGCCAGCAGCCCGGACGGATACTATGGCTACACCTTC
many	TRBJ1-2	TRBV29-1	NA	CSVGRGSGNAYGYTF	TGCAGCGTTGGGAGGGGCAGTGGAAACGCCTATGGCTACACCTTC
NA	TRBJ2-5	TRBV11-3	TRBD2	CASSLTTPLAGGKGAQETQYF	TGTGCCAGCAGCTTAACTACCCCCTTAGCGGGAGGAAAGGGGGCGCAAGAGACCCAGTACTTC
NA	TRBJ2-1	TRBV28	NA	CASSPLISNNQHFF	TGTGCCAGCAGCCCTCTAATTAGCAACAATCAGCATTTCTTC
once	TRBJ1-2	TRBV6-1	TRBD1	CASREGQINYGYTF	TGTGCCAGCAGGGAGGGACAGATTAACTATGGCTACACCTTC
NA	TRBJ1-3	TRBV7-9	NA	CASSLAGGIGNTIYF	TGTGCCAGCAGCTTAGCGGGGGGCATTGGAAACACCATATATTTT
medium-sized	TRBJ1-5	TRBV12-3/TRBV12-4	NA	CASSFRGGSSNQPQHF	TGTGCCAGCAGTTTCAGGGGAGGGTCCTCCAATCAGCCCCAGCATTTT
medium-sized	TRBJ2-2	TRBV9	NA	CASSVAVTLTGELFF	TGTGCCAGCAGCGTAGCGGTAACCCTCACCGGGGAGCTGTTTTTT
many	TRBJ2-5	TRBV5-4	TRBD2	CASSLGLAGSGETQYF	TGTGCCAGCAGCTTGGGACTAGCGGGAAGCGGGGAGACCCAGTACTTC
medium-sized	TRBJ1-6	TRBV28	NA	CASSFVGGYNSPLHF	TGTGCCAGCAGTTTCGTGGGGGGATATAATTCACCCCTCCACTTT
NA	TRBJ2-7	TRBV3-1	NA	CASRGSYEQYF	TGTGCCAGCAGGGGCAGCTACGAGCAGTACTTC
medium-sized	TRBJ2-2	TRBV9	TRBD2	CASSVEAGGGELFF	TGTGCCAGCAGCGTAGAAGCGGGGGGCGGGGAGCTGTTTTTT